One sample yielded the 8 T cell receptor beta chains listed below, sequenced in a study of T cell clones after liver transplantation (dated by TCRdb to the late 2010s). Library preparation used the immunoSEQ multiplex PCR assay. The clones in this table, taken by TCRdb from immuneACCESS, are in-frame only. Not every clone is retained; where verified, under half of the shortfall comes from an unresolved V gene, and the cause of the rest is unknown. Counted in this sample were about 20,000 clones; about 83% of them appeared once. Of the sample, about 33% falls within the top ten clones. Sequences were derived from CD8+ T cells from blood, sampled approximately 54 months after liver transplant. The receptor set was obtained from a human patient who received a liver transplant. In patients who had a transplant, some T cells may come from the graft donor.

The chain carries TRBV27 and TRBJ1-2; 7 positions match TRBD1. The germline V gene encodes CDR1 MNHEY and CDR2 SMNVEV (reference sequence). The CDR3 spans 13 residues. V lost 2 bases to trimming and J lost 4 bases; unmatched junction nucleotides: 1. Written as DNA, the CDR3 is TGTGCCAGCAGTTTACAGGGGGGCTATGGCTACACCTTC. Its protein is CASSLQGGYGYTF.

V and J are TRBV7-2 and TRBJ1-2; 9 positions match TRBD1. The CDR3 has 16 amino acids. The germline CDR1 and CDR2 sequences are SGHTA and FQGNSA. The ends lost 2 bases at V and 2 bases at J; junction bases unmatched: 6. CDR3 in DNA: TGTGCCAGCAGCTTAAACCGGGACAGGGCAAACTATGGCTACACCTTC. Its protein product is CASSLNRDRANYGYTF.

The CDR3 spells CASSQELGSSENGELFF. The CDR3 nucleotides are TGCGCCAGCAGCCAAGAGTTGGGCAGCTCGGAAAACGGGGAGCTGTTTTTT. The chain has TRBV4-1 and TRBJ2-2, with D unresolved. The ends were cut back, 0 bases at V and 7 bases at J, with 18 bases in the middle. The CDR3 consists of 17 residues. Germline-derived CDR1 and CDR2 are MGHRA and YSYEKL.

This sequence joins TRBV4-1 and TRBJ1-2, with TRBD1 identical over 8 bases. Germline V gene data show CDR1 as MGHRA and CDR2 as YSYEKL. This CDR3 contains 17 residues. V lost 1 base, J lost 0 bases, and 7 bases stayed unmatched. The CDR3 nucleotides are TGCGCCAGCAGCCAAGGCCCCCAGGGGGCTACTAACTATGGCTACACCTTC. This sequence encodes CASSQGPQGATNYGYTF.

This sequence joins TRBV4-1 and TRBJ1-1; perhaps TRBD1 as D (5 bases). Between the trimmed V and J ends, which lost 5 bases and 10 bases, there was a span of 14 bases. This CDR3 has 12 amino acids. The germline V gene has CDR1 MGHRA and CDR2 YSYEKL. CDR3 DNA: TGCGCCAGCAGCGAGGGACGGTCGGGAGCTTTCTTT. It codes for CASSEGRSGAFF.

V usage is TRBV27 and J usage is TRBJ2-7, with a tentative D call TRBD1 (6 bases). Germline loops: CDR1 MNHEY, CDR2 SMNVEV (reference sequence). CDR3 size: 15 residues. The V end was cut by 3 bases, the J end by 1 base, with 13 bases between. The CDR3 is CASSFSAGASYEQYF. CDR3 in DNA: TGTGCCAGCAGTTTTTCGGCAGGGGCGTCCTACGAGCAGTACTTC.

The chain carries TRBV9 and TRBJ1-4; D not resolved. Germline CDR1 and CDR2: SGDLS and YYNGEE. This CDR3 region has 16 residues. V lost 0 bases and J 7 bases, leaving 16 bases between the germline ends. CDR3 region: CASSVGVLTESEKLFF. CDR3 DNA sequence: TGTGCCAGCAGCGTAGGGGTTCTCACAGAAAGTGAAAAACTGTTTTTT.

This clone has only one observation. The chain recombines TRBV5-6 with TRBJ2-7; 7 bases are a match to TRBD1. The CDR3 length is 14 residues. In germline, CDR1 is SGHDT, CDR2 YYEEEE. J was trimmed by 4 bases and V by 0 bases; bases with no gene match: 4. The CDR3 sequence is CASSLGDREYEQYF. The CDR3 nucleotides are TGTGCCAGCAGCTTGGGAGACAGGGAATACGAGCAGTACTTC.